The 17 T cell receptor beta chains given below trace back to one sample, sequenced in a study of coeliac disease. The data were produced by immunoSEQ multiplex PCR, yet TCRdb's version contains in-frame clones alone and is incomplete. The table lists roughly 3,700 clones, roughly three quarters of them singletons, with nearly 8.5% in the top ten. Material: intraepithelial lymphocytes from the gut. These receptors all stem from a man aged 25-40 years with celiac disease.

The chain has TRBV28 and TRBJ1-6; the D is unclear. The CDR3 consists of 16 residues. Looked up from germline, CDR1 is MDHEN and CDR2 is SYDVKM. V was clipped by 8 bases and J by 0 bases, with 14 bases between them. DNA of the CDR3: TGTGCCAGCGCCGCGGCCCTGAGCTCCTATAATTCACCCCTCCACTTT. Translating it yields CASAAALSSYNSPLHF.

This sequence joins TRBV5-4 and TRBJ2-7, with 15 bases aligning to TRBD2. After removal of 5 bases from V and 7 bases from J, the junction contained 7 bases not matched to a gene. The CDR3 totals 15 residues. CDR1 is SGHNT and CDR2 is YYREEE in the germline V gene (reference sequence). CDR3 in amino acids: CASSRTSGGAGEQYF. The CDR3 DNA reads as TGTGCCAGCAGTCGGACTAGCGGGGGGGCCGGGGAGCAGTACTTC.

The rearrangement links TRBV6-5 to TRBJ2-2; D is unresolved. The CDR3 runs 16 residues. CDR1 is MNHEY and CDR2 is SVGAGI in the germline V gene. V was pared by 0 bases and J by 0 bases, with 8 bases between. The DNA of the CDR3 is TGTGCCAGCAGTTACTCGAACCCAGCGAACACCGGGGAGCTGTTTTTT. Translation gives CASSYSNPANTGELFF.

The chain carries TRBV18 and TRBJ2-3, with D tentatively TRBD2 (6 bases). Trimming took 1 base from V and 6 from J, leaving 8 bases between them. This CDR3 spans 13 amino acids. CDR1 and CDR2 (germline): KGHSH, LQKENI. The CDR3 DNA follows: TGTGCCAGCTCACCACGGGCGGGGGATACGCAGTATTTT. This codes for CASSPRAGDTQYF.

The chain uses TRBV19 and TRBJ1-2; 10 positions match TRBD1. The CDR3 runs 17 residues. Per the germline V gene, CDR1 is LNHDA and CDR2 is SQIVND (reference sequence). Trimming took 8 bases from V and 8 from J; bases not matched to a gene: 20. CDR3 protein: CASRTGTGAGGVPGYTF. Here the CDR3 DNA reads TGTGCCAGTCGTACCGGGACAGGGGCCGGAGGGGTCCCGGGCTACACCTTC.

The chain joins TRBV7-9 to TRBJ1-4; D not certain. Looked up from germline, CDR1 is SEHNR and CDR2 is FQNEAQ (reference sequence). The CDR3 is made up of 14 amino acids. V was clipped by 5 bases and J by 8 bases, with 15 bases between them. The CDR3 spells CASSAPPSEEKLFF. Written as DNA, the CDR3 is TGTGCCAGCAGCGCACCCCCATCGGAGGAAAAACTGTTTTTT. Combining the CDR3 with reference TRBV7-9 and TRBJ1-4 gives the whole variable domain DTGVSQNPRHKITKRGQNVTFRCDPISEHNRLYWYRQTLGQGPEFLTYFQNEAQLEKSRLLSDRFSAERPKGSFSTLEIQRTEQGDSAMYLCASSAPPSEEKLFFGSGTQLSVL.

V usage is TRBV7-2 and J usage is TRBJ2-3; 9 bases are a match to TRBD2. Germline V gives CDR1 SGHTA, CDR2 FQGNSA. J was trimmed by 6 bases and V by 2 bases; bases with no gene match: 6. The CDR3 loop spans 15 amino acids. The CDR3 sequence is CASSLIAGAGDTQYF. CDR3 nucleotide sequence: TGTGCCAGCAGCTTAATAGCGGGAGCAGGGGATACGCAGTATTTT.

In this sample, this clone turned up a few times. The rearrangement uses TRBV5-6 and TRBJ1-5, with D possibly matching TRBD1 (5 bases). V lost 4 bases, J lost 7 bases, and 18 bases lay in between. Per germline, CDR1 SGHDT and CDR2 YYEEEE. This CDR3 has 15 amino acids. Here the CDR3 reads CASSKNPRVTQPQHF. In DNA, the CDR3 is TGTGCCAGCAGCAAAAATCCCAGGGTTACACAGCCCCAGCATTTT.

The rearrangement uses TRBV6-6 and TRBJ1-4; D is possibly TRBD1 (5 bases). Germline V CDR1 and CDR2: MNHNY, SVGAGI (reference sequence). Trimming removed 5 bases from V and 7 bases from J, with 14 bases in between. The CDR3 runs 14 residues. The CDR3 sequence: CASSKGRGSEKLFF. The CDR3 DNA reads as TGTGCCAGCAGTAAAGGGAGGGGTAGTGAAAAACTGTTTTTT.

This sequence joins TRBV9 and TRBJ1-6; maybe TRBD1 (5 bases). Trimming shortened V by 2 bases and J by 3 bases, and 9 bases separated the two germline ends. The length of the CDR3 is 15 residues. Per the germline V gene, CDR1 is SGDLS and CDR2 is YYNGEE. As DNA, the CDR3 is TGTGCCAGCAGCGTTGGGACTGACTATAATTCACCCCTCCACTTT. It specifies CASSVGTDYNSPLHF. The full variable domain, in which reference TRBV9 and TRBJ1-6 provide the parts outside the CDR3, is DSGVTQTPKHLITATGQRVTLRCSPRSGDLSVYWYQQSLDQGLQFLIQYYNGEERAKGNILERFSAQQFPDLHSELNLSSLELGDSALYFCASSVGTDYNSPLHFGNGTRLTVT.

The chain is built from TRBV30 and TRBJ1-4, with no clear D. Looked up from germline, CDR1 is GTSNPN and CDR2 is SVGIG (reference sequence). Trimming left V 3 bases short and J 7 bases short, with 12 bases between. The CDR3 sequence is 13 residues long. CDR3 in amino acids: CAWRDYSGEKLFF. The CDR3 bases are TGTGCCTGGAGAGACTATTCGGGTGAAAAACTGTTTTTT.

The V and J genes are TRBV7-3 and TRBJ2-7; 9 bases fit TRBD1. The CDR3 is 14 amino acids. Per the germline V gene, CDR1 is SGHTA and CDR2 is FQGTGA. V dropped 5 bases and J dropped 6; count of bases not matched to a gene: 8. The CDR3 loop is CASSLWTGVSEQYF. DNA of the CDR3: TGTGCCAGCAGCCTCTGGACAGGGGTGAGCGAGCAGTACTTC.

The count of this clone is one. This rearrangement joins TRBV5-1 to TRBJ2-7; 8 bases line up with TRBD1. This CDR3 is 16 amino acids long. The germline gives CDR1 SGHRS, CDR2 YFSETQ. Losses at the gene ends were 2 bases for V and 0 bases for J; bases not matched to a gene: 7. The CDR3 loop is CASSFGPTGGSYEQYF. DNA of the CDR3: TGCGCCAGCAGCTTTGGGCCAACAGGGGGCTCCTACGAGCAGTACTTC.

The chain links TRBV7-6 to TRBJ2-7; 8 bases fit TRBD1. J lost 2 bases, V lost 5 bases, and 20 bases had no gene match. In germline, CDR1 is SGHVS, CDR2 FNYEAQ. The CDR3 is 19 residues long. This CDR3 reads CASSPWISRGQTLTYEQYF. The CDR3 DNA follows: TGTGCCAGCAGCCCCTGGATAAGCAGGGGGCAAACCTTAACCTACGAGCAGTACTTC.

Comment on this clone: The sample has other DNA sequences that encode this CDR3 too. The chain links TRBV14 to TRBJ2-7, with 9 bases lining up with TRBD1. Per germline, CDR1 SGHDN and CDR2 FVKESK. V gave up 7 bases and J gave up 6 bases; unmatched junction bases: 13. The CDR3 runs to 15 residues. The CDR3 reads CASTLPGQGEAEQYF. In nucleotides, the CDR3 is TGTGCCAGCACCCTTCCGGGACAGGGAGAGGCCGAGCAGTACTTC.

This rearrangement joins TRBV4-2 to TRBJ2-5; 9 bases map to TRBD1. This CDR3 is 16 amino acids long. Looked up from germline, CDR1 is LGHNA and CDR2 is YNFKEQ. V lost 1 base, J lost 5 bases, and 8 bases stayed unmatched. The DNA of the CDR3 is TGTGCCAGCAGCCAAGGCAAAGACAGGGGGATTGAGACCCAGTACTTC. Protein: CASSQGKDRGIETQYF.

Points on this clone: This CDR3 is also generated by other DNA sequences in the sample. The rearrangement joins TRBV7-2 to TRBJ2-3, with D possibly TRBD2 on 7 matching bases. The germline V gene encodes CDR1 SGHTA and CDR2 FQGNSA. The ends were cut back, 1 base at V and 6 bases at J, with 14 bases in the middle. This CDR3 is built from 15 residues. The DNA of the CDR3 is TGTGCCAGCAGCTTAGTTGCGGGGGCTGGGGATACGCAGTATTTT. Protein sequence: CASSLVAGAGDTQYF.